This section outlines one T cell receptor (beta chain) sequence together with its context. The sample holds a few counts of this clonotype. The antigen this receptor binds is unknown. The sample holds no much larger clone one base away, and base qualities are not on file. The sample's time point label is to be understood as: newly diagnosed GD, antithyroid drugs for less than 3 months. For both TCR sequencing and RNA sequencing, RNA was extracted from PBMCs in TRIzol. The diagnosis of Graves' disease was made according to American Thyroid Association guidelines. The patients came from an endocrinology department in Xi'an, China. From each patient, around 9 milliliters of peripheral blood was collected into an EDTA anticoagulant tube. Ficoll Paque Plus density gradient separation was used to isolate PBMCs, and no further T cell sorting was performed. RNA quality was checked with an Agilent 2100 Bioanalyzer and agarose gel, and concentration with a NanoDrop 2000.

The data derive from a study of regulatory T cells in long-lasting Graves disease listed by TCRdb under 2021. At the level of the whole study: Patients with newly diagnosed Graves' disease had been on antithyroid drugs for under 3 months. Peripheral blood TCR sequencing and RNA sequencing compared persistent Graves' disease patients with newly diagnosed Graves' disease patients. TCR sequencing covered approximately 13 persistent and 20 or so newly diagnosed Graves' disease patients, some 33 samples in total. The study was registered as a clinical trial and conducted in China. What the authors observed across the whole study: Patients with persistent disease shared more public clonotypes (approximately 2,500) than newly diagnosed patients did (about 970). Only the TCR beta chain was sequenced and analyzed. TRBV28, TRBJ1-2 and TRBJ2-5 were preferentially used in persistent disease, while TRBV20-1 and TRBJ2-1 were favored in newly diagnosed disease. Compared with newly diagnosed patients, patients with persistent Graves' disease had lower TCR Shannon entropy and fewer highly expanded clones, which suggests clonal expansion. As a limitation, the authors acknowledged that the small sample size may reduce accuracy. Only peripheral blood was studied, because thyroid tissue, the primary lesion, was inaccessible.

The library was prepared using multiplex PCR. This sample was sequenced with an Illumina HiSeq 4000. CDR3 regions were amplified by Arm-PCR with iRepertoire HTBI primers to construct TCR beta libraries. PCR products were gel purified before sequencing. As for the authors' bioinformatics: Across samples, around 58 TRBV and approximately 15 TRBJ segments were identified and used for gene usage analysis of CDR3 amino acid clonotypes. COPE and FqMerger were used to merge filtered high-quality paired reads into contigs. BLAST was used to align contigs to the IMGT TRBV, TRBD and TRBJ reference genes, and CDR3 was defined following IMGT. Any clonotype with a frequency above 0.1% was classified as a highly expanded clone. Shannon entropy was used to measure repertoire diversity, and the Gini coefficient was used to measure V-J evenness. A clonotype found in more than one individual was treated as public. TCRdb redid the processing of the public reads, applying fastp at Q25 and MiXCR, and retained in-frame beta chains. Identical CDR3 proteins give one entry, which carries the most common genes and DNA. The V and J calls were not made by the authors but by TCRdb's processing. In all, the sample holds about 540,000 distinct CDR3 sequences, and roughly 14% of those were seen once. The top ten clones comprise roughly a tenth of the sample.

CDR1 and CDR2 are drawn from the germline V gene: SNHLY, FYNNEI. From the cysteine up to the phenylalanine, the CDR3 has a length of 14 residues. The entry retains the CDR3 DNA only, 42 bases that are in frame from base 1. V and J are trimmed by 8 bases and 2 bases, and the gene matches miss 1 base of the junction. The same sample was also studied in work on T cells in Graves' hyperthyroidism and ophthalmopathy. The second study also describes: Graves' hyperthyroidism was defined as stable when no progression to ophthalmopathy occurred over 18 months of follow-up. The hyperthyroidism patients were between 18 and 65 years old and newly diagnosed, with a disease duration of less than 2 months. The study excluded patients with uncontrolled infections, other autoimmune diseases, pregnancy or lactation. Diagnoses relied on clinical symptoms, serum thyroxine and TRAb, thyroid ultrasound and orbital computed tomography. The TCR CDR3 was subjected to a first round of RT-PCR using the HTBI primer set and the Qiagen OneStep RT-PCR kit. Blood samples also contained most of the expanded thyroid clonotypes (frequency above 0.001), which suggests that blood repertoires may reflect thyroid immune responses. A 13 V-J signature model separated ophthalmopathy from stable hyperthyroidism, with approximately 87% sensitivity and 81.08% specificity in cross-validation and 80%/75% in testing. In validation, the model predicted progression to ophthalmopathy a median of 6.5 months before onset, with approximately 71% sensitivity and nearly 75% specificity. A discovery cohort of roughly 96 patients, about 40 with Graves' ophthalmopathy and fewer than 65 with stable Graves' hyperthyroidism, was used to find distinguishing TCR V-J signatures. An independent validation cohort of around 19 hyperthyroidism patients and 17 patients who later progressed to ophthalmopathy tested prospective prediction of ophthalmopathy. The 100 discovery patients were randomly split 7:3 into training and test sets. The study also compared thyroid tissue and blood T-cell repertoires from several Graves' hyperthyroidism patients. After sampling, hyperthyroidism patients received methimazole starting at 30 mg daily, and ophthalmopathy patients received high-dose intravenous methylprednisolone. Libraries were constructed in a second round of multiplex PCR, after which size selection and purification were carried out. Sequencing of the libraries was done on an Illumina HiSeq2000 using paired-end 100 bp reads. SOAPnuke was used to process the raw data, throwing out any read that contained adapters or uncalled bases, had a mean Phred below 15, or lacked an exact constant-primer or identifier match. High-quality paired reads were merged with COPE v1.2.5, and unique nucleotide sequences were defined as clonotypes. MiTCR v1.1 was used to align the clonotypes against IMGT TRBV, TRBD and TRBJ reference segments. The analysis included only V-J combinations with a frequency above 0.0001, which together covered around 99% of the repertoires. A TCS score was defined as the ratio between F50 (clonal expansion) and ExV (chaos), using BLOSUM62-based TCRdist between CDR3 peptides within each V-J. Welch's t-statistics and random forest reduced some 510 V-J features to roughly 13, which were used in a naive Bayes classifier (R e1071). No statistical method was used to fix the sample size in advance, and group allocation was not hidden from the investigators. The paper describes TCR Vbeta CDR3 sequencing of about 140 peripheral blood samples, made up of approximately 40 ophthalmopathy patients, roughly 72 hyperthyroidism patients and approximately 17 progressor patients.

The receptor chain draws on TRBV2 and TRBJ2-5, and 14 bases in between align with TRBD2. Sequencing was performed on peripheral blood mononuclear cells (PBMCs), taken at new diagnosis, from a patient treated with antithyroid drugs. This clonotype originated in a man aged 25 to 40 with Graves disease. Donor details come from another sample of the same person, matched by shared clones. This receptor has the CDR3 CASGTSGSQETQYF. DNA sequence: TGTGCCAGCGGGACTAGCGGGAGTCAAGAGACCCAGTACTTC.